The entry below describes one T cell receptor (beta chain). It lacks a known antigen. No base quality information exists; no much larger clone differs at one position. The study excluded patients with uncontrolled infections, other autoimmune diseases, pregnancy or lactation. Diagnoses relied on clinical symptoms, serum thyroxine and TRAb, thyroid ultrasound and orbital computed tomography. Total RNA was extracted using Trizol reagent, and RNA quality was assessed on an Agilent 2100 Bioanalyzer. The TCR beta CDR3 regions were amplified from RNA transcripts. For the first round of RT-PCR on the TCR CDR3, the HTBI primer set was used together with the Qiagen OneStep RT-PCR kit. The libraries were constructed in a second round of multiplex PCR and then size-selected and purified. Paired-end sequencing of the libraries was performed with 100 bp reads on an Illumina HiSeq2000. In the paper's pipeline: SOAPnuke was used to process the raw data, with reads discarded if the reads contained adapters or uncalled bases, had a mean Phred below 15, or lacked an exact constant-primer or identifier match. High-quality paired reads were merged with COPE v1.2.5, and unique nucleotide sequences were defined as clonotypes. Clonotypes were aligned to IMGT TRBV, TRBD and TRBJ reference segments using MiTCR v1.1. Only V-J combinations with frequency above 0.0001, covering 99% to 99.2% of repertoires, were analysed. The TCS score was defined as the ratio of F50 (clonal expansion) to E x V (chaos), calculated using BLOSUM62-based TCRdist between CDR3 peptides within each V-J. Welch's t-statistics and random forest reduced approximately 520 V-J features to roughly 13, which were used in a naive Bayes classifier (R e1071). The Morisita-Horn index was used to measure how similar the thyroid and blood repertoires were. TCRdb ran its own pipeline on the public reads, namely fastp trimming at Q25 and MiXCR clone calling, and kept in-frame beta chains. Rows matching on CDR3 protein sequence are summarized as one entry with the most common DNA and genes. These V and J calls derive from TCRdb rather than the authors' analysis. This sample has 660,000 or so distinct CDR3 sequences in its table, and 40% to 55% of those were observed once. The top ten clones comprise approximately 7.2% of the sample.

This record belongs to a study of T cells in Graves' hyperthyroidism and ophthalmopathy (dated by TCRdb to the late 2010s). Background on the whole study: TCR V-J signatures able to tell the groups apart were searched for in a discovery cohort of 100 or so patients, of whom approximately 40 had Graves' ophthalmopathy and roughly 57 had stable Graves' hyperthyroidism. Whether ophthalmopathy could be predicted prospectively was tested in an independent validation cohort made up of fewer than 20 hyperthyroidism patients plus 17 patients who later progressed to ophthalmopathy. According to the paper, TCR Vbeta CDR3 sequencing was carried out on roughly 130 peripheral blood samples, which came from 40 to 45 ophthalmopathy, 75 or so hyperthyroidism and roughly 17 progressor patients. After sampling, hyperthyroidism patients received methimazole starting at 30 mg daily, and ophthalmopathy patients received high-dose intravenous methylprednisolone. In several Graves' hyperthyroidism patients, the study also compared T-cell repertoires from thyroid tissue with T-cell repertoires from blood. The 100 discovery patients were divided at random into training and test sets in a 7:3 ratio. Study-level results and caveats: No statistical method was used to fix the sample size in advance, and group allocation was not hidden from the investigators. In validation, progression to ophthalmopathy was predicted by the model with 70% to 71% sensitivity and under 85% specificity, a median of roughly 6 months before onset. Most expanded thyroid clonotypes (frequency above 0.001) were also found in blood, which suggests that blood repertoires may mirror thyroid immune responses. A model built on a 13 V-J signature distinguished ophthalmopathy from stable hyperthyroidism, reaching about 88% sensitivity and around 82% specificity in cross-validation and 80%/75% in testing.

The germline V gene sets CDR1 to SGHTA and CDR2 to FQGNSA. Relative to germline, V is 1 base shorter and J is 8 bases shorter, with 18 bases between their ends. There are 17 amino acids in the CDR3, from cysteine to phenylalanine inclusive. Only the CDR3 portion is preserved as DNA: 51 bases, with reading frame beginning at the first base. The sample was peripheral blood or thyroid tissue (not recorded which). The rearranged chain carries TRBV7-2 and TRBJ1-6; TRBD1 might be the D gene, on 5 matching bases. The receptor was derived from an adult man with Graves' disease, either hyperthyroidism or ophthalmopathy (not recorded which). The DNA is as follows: TGTGCCAGCAGCTTAGGAAGTGGGACCGATGGATATTCACCCCTCCACTTT. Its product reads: CASSLGSGTDGYSPLHF.